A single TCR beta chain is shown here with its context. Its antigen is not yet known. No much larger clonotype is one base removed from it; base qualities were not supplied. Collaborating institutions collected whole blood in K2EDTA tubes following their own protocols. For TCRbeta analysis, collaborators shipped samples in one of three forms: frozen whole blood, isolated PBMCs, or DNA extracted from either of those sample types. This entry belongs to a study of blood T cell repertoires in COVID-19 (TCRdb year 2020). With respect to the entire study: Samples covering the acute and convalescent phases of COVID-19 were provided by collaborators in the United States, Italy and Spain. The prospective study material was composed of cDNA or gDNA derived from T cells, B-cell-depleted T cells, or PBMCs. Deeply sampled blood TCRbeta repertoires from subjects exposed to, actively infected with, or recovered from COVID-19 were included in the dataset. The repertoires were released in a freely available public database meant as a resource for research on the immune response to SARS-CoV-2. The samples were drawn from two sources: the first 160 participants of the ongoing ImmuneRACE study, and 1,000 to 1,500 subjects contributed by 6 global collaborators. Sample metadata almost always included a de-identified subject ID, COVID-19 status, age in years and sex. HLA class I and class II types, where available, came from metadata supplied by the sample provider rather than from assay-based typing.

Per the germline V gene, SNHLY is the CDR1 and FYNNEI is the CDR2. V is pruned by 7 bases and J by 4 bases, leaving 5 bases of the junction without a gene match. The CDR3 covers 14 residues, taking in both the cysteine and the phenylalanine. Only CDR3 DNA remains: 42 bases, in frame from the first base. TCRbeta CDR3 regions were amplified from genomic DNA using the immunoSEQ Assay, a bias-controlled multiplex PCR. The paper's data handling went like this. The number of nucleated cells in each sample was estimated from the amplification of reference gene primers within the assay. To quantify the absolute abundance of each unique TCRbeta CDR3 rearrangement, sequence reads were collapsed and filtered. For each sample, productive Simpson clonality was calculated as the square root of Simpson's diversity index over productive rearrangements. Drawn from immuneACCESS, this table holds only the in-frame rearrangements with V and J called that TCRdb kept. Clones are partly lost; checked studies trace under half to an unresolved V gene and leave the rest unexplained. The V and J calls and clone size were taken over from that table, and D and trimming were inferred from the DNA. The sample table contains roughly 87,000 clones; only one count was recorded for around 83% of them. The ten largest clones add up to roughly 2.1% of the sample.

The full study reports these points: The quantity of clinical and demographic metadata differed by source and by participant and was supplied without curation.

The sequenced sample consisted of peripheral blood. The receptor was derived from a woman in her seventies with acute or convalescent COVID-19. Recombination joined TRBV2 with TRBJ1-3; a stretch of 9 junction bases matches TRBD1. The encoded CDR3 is CASIQGALGNTIYF. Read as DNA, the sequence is TGTGCCAGCATACAGGGGGCATTAGGAAACACCATATATTTT. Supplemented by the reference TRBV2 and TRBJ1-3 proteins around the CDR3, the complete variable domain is EPEVTQTPSHQVTQMGQEVILRCVPISNHLYFYWYRQILGQKVEFLVSFYNNEISEKSEIFDDQFSVERPDGSNFTLKIRSTKLEDSAMYFCASIQGALGNTIYFGEGSWLTVV.